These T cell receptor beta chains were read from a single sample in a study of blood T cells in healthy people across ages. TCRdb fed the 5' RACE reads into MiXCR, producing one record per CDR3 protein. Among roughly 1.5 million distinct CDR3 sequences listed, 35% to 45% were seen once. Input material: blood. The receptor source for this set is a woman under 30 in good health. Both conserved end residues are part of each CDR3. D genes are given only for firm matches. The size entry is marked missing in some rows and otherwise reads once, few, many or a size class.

TGTGCCAGCAGTGGAGCGGGGGCCGCCAAAAACATTCAGTACTTC | CASSGAGAAKNIQYF | many | TRBJ2-4 | TRBD2 | TRBV25-1
TGTGCCAGCAGCTCCGGAAACAGGGCCACTGAAGCTTTCTTT | CASSSGNRATEAFF | NA | TRBJ1-1 | NA | TRBV7-9
TGCAGCGCCCGGACCGCTTTGGCCTACGAGCAGTACTTC | CSARTALAYEQYF | NA | TRBJ2-7 | NA | TRBV29-1
TGCAGTGCTAGCGCGTTGGCTTTCACTGAAGCTTTCTTT | CSASALAFTEAFF | NA | TRBJ1-1 | NA | TRBV20-1
TGTGCCAGCAGCCCACCGGGACAGGGGGTCTATGGCTACACCTTC | CASSPPGQGVYGYTF | NA | TRBJ1-2 | TRBD1 | TRBV7-9
TGTGCCAGCAGTCAACAAACAGGGTACGTCACTGAAGCTTTCTTT | CASSQQTGYVTEAFF | few | TRBJ1-1 | NA | TRBV4-2
TGTGCCAGCAGCTTAATGTCAACGTTCGCAGATACGCAGTATTTT | CASSLMSTFADTQYF | NA | TRBJ2-3 | NA | TRBV11-2
TGTGCCATCAGTGCCCTACAAGATCAGCCCCAGCATTTT | CAISALQDQPQHF | NA | TRBJ1-5 | NA | TRBV10-3
TGCAGTGCTAGAGATCGCAGCGGGAGCGCAGATACGCAGTATTTT | CSARDRSGSADTQYF | NA | TRBJ2-3 | TRBD2 | TRBV20-1
TGCAGTGCAAGGAATAGCGGGGCCCAAAACTACAATGAGCAGTTCTTC | CSARNSGAQNYNEQFF | few | TRBJ2-1 | TRBD2 | TRBV20-1
TGTGCCAGCAGTTACCAGGCCTCCGGGACAGATACGCAGTATTTT | CASSYQASGTDTQYF | few | TRBJ2-3 | NA | TRBV6-5
TGCGTCAGCAGCCAGAGCGGGGGCATCCAAGAGACCCAGTACTTC | CVSSQSGGIQETQYF | NA | TRBJ2-5 | TRBD2 | TRBV4-3
TGTGCCAGCAGCTTAGGGCGGGGGGTTGCCTACAATGAGCAGTACTTC | CASSLGRGVAYNEQYF | NA | TRBJ2-7 | TRBD2 | TRBV11-2
TGTGCCAGCAGCTTACTGGGGGAGAGGGCCAACGTCCTGACTTTC | CASSLLGERANVLTF | NA | TRBJ2-6 | NA | TRBV7-9
TGTGCCAGCAGCTTAGCGGGGGCCCTCTCCTACGAGCAGTACTTC | CASSLAGALSYEQYF | NA | TRBJ2-7 | TRBD2 | TRBV6-2/TRBV6-3
TGTGCCATCAGTGTCCGGGGACAGAACACTGGAGCTTTCTTT | CAISVRGQNTGAFF | NA | TRBJ1-1 | TRBD1 | TRBV10-3
TGCGCCAGCAGCCAAGATGCGAGTCGCTACTATGGCTACACCTTC | CASSQDASRYYGYTF | many | TRBJ1-2 | NA | TRBV4-3
TGCAGTGCGAAAGGGGGGAAATATTATTCACCCCTCCACTTT | CSAKGGKYYSPLHF | NA | TRBJ1-6 | NA | TRBV20-1
TGTGCCACCAGCAGTGAAGACGAAAAACTGTTTTTT | CATSSEDEKLFF | NA | TRBJ1-4 | NA | TRBV15
TGTGCCACAAAGGACGGCAACTATGGCTACACCTTC | CATKDGNYGYTF | NA | TRBJ1-2 | NA | TRBV6-6
TGTGCCATCAGTGGAGCGGGGGGGCCTTCTGGACCAGATACGCAGTATTTT | CAISGAGGPSGPDTQYF | NA | TRBJ2-3 | TRBD2 | TRBV10-3
TGTGCCAGCAGTTACTCGATTAACCGTTACTATGGCTACACCTTC | CASSYSINRYYGYTF | NA | TRBJ1-2 | NA | TRBV6-5
TGTGCCTGGAGTGTTTCGGGATTCTATGGCTACACCTTC | CAWSVSGFYGYTF | few | TRBJ1-2 | NA | TRBV30
TGTGCCAGCAGCGTCGGACTAGTTTACAATGAGCAGTTCTTC | CASSVGLVYNEQFF | NA | TRBJ2-1 | TRBD2 | TRBV9
TGCAGTGCTTCCACTCTCCGCCGACAGGGCAATCAGCCCCAGCATTTT | CSASTLRRQGNQPQHF | NA | TRBJ1-5 | NA | TRBV20-1
TGTGCCAGCAGCGTAGATTTGAAGAACTATGGCTACACCTTC | CASSVDLKNYGYTF | few | TRBJ1-2 | NA | TRBV9
TGTGCCACCAGTGATTTTAGTGGTGGGCAAGAGACCCAGTACTTC | CATSDFSGGQETQYF | NA | TRBJ2-5 | NA | TRBV24-1
TGTGCCAGCAAATTAACTAGCGACAATGAGCAGTTCTTC | CASKLTSDNEQFF | NA | TRBJ2-1 | TRBD2 | TRBV2
TGTGCCAGCTCCCTGGACAGGGAGGGCAATGAGCAGTACTTC | CASSLDREGNEQYF | NA | TRBJ2-7 | NA | TRBV18
TGCAGTGCCCCAAAGCGGGAGAGGTCCTACAATGAGCAGTTCTTC | CSAPKRERSYNEQFF | NA | TRBJ2-1 | TRBD2 | TRBV20-1
TGCAGTGCTAGAGGGGGTAGCGGGGGAAGGAATGAGCAGTTCTTC | CSARGGSGGRNEQFF | few | TRBJ2-1 | TRBD2 | TRBV20-1
TGCGCCAGCAGCCAAGATCGCTGGTCTAGCGGGATGTCGTACAATGAGCAGTTCTTC | CASSQDRWSSGMSYNEQFF | few | TRBJ2-1 | TRBD2 | TRBV4-1
TGCGCCAGCAGCTTGGGAAGGCTCATAAGGGTGAACACTGAAGCTTTCTTT | CASSLGRLIRVNTEAFF | few | TRBJ1-1 | NA | TRBV5-1
TGTGCCACCACCCCTTCGAGCCCGACTTTACTTATCGGTGGCTACACCTTC | CATTPSSPTLLIGGYTF | NA | TRBJ1-2 | NA | TRBV15
TGCAGCGTTGTTGAGGGGCACACTGAAGCTTTCTTT | CSVVEGHTEAFF | many | TRBJ1-1 | NA | TRBV29-1
TGTGCCAGCGCACCAATTCAGGGGGGAGAGCAGTACTTC | CASAPIQGGEQYF | NA | TRBJ2-5 | NA | TRBV18
TGTGCCAGCAAGGGGTTAAGGCCAGAAAATGAAAAACTGTTTTTT | CASKGLRPENEKLFF | few | TRBJ1-4 | NA | TRBV2
TGCGCCAGCAGCCAAGAGAGGAGCGGGGGCAAACTGTTTTTT | CASSQERSGGKLFF | NA | TRBJ1-4 | NA | TRBV4-3
TGTGCCAGCAGCTTTTGGGGTTCAGATACGCAGTATTTT | CASSFWGSDTQYF | few | TRBJ2-3 | NA | TRBV5-6
TGTGCCGCCAGCAGAGATAGGGGGCACTGGACTTATAATTCACCCCTCCACTTT | CAASRDRGHWTYNSPLHF | NA | TRBJ1-6 | TRBD1 | TRBV15
TGTGCCAGCAGTGACACCCCAGGGTACAATGAGCAGTACTTC | CASSDTPGYNEQYF | few | TRBJ2-5 | NA | TRBV27
TGCGCCAGCAGCTTAGAGACAGAAGACTATGGCTACACCTTC | CASSLETEDYGYTF | NA | TRBJ1-2 | NA | TRBV5-1
TGCAGTGCGGCAGACAGGGGCCCGCTAGCTTTCTTT | CSAADRGPLAFF | NA | TRBJ1-1 | TRBD1 | TRBV20-1
TGTGCCAGCAGTTCCCTGTTGGAGTCACAAGAGACCCAGTACTTC | CASSSLLESQETQYF | NA | TRBJ2-5 | NA | TRBV6-2/TRBV6-3
TGTGCCAGCAGCAAAGCCCAGGGATGTGGTCAGCCCCAGCATTTT | CASSKAQGCGQPQHF | NA | TRBJ1-5 | NA | TRBV21-1
TGTGCCAGCAGTCAGGGATCTCCTTACAATGAGCAGTTCTTC | CASSQGSPYNEQFF | many | TRBJ2-1 | NA | TRBV12-3/TRBV12-4
TGTGCCAGCAGTTTGGTCGCAGGGATGGAGACCCAGTACTTC | CASSLVAGMETQYF | NA | TRBJ2-5 | NA | TRBV27
TGTGTCAGAGAAGTTGGTGAAGCTTTCTTT | CVREVGEAFF | NA | TRBJ1-1 | NA | TRBV2
TGTGCCAGCAGTTCACGACAGACCCTATTCTATGGCTACACCTTC | CASSSRQTLFYGYTF | NA | TRBJ1-2 | NA | TRBV12-3/TRBV12-4
TGTGCCAGCAGCCGATACCCGGACAGCTCTGAGCAGTACTTC | CASSRYPDSSEQYF | NA | TRBJ2-5 | NA | TRBV7-2
TGTGCCAGCAGAGTAGGAACCAGGGGTGATGAGCAGTTCTTC | CASRVGTRGDEQFF | NA | TRBJ2-1 | NA | TRBV7-8
TGTGCCAGCAGCTCTCGGACTAGCGGGGGGCACAATGAGCAGTTCTTC | CASSSRTSGGHNEQFF | once | TRBJ2-1 | TRBD2 | TRBV7-2
TGTGCCAGCAGCATCGGACACCACAATGAGCAGTACTTC | CASSIGHHNEQYF | NA | TRBJ2-5 | NA | TRBV7-8
TGTGCCAGCAGCCAAGTTTATCGGGTCGACAATGAGCAGTTCTTC | CASSQVYRVDNEQFF | NA | TRBJ2-1 | NA | TRBV3-1
TGTGCCAGCAGGGACCCCCGGGAGGGGGATTCACCCCTCCACTTT | CASRDPREGDSPLHF | NA | TRBJ1-6 | NA | TRBV6-6
TGTGCCAGCAGCTTAACCGGGACTAGCTCCTACGAGCAGTACTTC | CASSLTGTSSYEQYF | NA | TRBJ2-7 | TRBD2 | TRBV13